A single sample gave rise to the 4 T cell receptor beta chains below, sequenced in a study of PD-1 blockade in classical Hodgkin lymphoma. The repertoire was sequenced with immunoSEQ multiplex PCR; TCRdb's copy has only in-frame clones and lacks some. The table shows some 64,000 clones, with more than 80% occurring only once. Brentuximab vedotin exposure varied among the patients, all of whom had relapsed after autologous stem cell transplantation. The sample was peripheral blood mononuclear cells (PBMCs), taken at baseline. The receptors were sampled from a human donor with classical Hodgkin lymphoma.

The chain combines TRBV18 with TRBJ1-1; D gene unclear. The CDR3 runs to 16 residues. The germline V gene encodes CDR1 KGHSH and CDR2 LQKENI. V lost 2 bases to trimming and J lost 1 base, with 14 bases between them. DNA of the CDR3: TGTGCCAGCTCACCATTGCCCGGCCAGTCGAACACTGAAGCTTTCTTT. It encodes CASSPLPGQSNTEAFF. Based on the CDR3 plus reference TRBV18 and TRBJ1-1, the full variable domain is NAGVMQNPRHLVRRRGQEARLRCSPMKGHSHVYWYRQLPEEGLKFMVYLQKENIIDESGMPKERFSAEFPKEGPSILRIQQVVRGDSAAYFCASSPLPGQSNTEAFFGQGTRLTVV.

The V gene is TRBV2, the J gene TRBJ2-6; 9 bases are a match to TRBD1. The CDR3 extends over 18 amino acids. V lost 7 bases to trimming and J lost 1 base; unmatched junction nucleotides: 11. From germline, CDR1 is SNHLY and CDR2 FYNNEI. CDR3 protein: CASTIGTGTGSGANVLTF. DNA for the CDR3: TGTGCCAGCACAATCGGGACAGGGACCGGATCTGGGGCCAACGTCCTGACTTTC.

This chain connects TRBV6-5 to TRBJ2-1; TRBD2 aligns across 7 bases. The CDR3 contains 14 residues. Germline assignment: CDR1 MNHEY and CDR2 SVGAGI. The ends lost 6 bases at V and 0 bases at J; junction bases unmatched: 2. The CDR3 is CASSIAGSYNEQFF. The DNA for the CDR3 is TGTGCCAGCAGCATAGCGGGCTCCTACAATGAGCAGTTCTTC.

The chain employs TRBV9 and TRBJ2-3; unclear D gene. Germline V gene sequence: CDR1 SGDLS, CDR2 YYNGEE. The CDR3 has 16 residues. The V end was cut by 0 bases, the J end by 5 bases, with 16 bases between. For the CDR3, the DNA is TGTGCCAGCAGCGTAGGTGGCTTGGCCGGTTTAGATACGCAGTATTTT. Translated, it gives CASSVGGLAGLDTQYF.